This is a list of T cell receptor beta chains from one sample in a study of cytomegalovirus exposure and HLA in healthy donors. TCRdb keeps only in-frame clones here, not all; method: immunoSEQ multiplex PCR. Found here are over 150,000 clones, about 80% of them singletons; the top ten hold about 0.64%. The material sequenced was PBMCs. Receptors were obtained from a boy aged 5-17 years in good health and CMV-seronegative. CDR3s include the opening cysteine and the closing phenylalanine or tryptophan. The D gene is left open where the match is weak. Size values are once, few and many counts, or a class for expanded clones, and some rows have none.

abundance	d_gene	v_gene	j_gene	CDR3nt	CDR3aa
NA	NA	TRBV2	TRBJ1-1	TGTGCCAGCAGGAGACGGAGAATGAACACTGAAGCTTTCTTT	CASRRRRMNTEAFF
NA	NA	TRBV27	TRBJ2-7	TGTGCCAGCAGTTTACAGGGTAAGCTCTACGAGCAGTACTTC	CASSLQGKLYEQYF
NA	NA	TRBV2	TRBJ1-1	TGTGCCAGCGCCCCCCCCGGGACAAGGAACACTGAAGCTTTCTTT	CASAPPGTRNTEAFF
once	NA	TRBV11-3	TRBJ2-2	TGTGCCAGCAGCTTGGGTGTTGCGGGAACCGGGGAGCTGTTTTTT	CASSLGVAGTGELFF
NA	TRBD2	TRBV27	TRBJ2-1	TGTGCCAGCAGTTTATCGAGAAGGACTAGCGGGGTTAATGAGCAGTTCTTC	CASSLSRRTSGVNEQFF
NA	NA	TRBV27	TRBJ2-2	TGTGCCAGCCGCGGGATCACCGGGGAGCTGTTTTTT	CASRGITGELFF
NA	NA	TRBV25-1	TRBJ1-6	TGTGCCAGCAGTGAATATTACAGGGCTGGCTCACCCCTCCACTTT	CASSEYYRAGSPLHF
NA	TRBD1	TRBV4-2	TRBJ2-5	TGTGCCAGCAGCCAAGATCGGCTCCGGGACAGAAGACAAGAGACCCAGTACTTC	CASSQDRLRDRRQETQYF
NA	TRBD1	TRBV18	TRBJ1-1	TGTGCCAGCTCACCGGACAGGGGTTACACTGAAGCTTTCTTT	CASSPDRGYTEAFF
NA	TRBD1	TRBV11-3	TRBJ2-1	TGTGCCAGCAGCCCCGGGACAGGGGGGACCTACAATGAGCAGTTCTTC	CASSPGTGGTYNEQFF
NA	TRBD1	TRBV7-9	TRBJ1-1	TGTGCCAGCAGCTTAAAAGGGGGCGTGGGCACTGAAGCTTTCTTT	CASSLKGGVGTEAFF
NA	TRBD1	TRBV5-1	TRBJ2-1	TGCGCCAGCAGCCCTGGACAGGGTTCCTACAATGAGCAGTTCTTC	CASSPGQGSYNEQFF
NA	NA	TRBV30	TRBJ1-2	TGTGCCTGGACAGGGACTGATGGCTACACCTTC	CAWTGTDGYTF
NA	TRBD2	TRBV7-2	TRBJ2-3	TGTGCCAGCAGCTTAGCACTGGCTAGCGGGATCCCTAGCACAGATACGCAGTATTTT	CASSLALASGIPSTDTQYF
NA	TRBD1	TRBV5-6	TRBJ1-2	TGTGCCAGCAGCTTTACAGGGGGCTTTGGCTATGGCTACACCTTC	CASSFTGGFGYGYTF
NA	TRBD2	TRBV11-2	TRBJ2-1	TGTGCCAGCAGCTTACCTTTAGTCAGGACTAGCGGGAGCTACAATGAGCAGTTCTTC	CASSLPLVRTSGSYNEQFF
NA	TRBD1	TRBV6-1	TRBJ1-5	TGTGCCAGCAGCAGACAGGGGGCTGGCAATCAGCCCCAGCATTTT	CASSRQGAGNQPQHF
NA	TRBD1	TRBV4-3	TRBJ1-1	TGCGCCAGCAGCTTTCGACAGGGCGCTGAAGCTTTCTTT	CASSFRQGAEAFF
NA	TRBD1	TRBV13	TRBJ1-1	TGTGCCAGCAGCTCCGGGACAGGCATAATGAACACTGAAGCTTTCTTT	CASSSGTGIMNTEAFF
NA	NA	TRBV27	TRBJ1-3	TGTGCCAGCGCCCACAAGTCCTCTGGAAACACCATATATTTT	CASAHKSSGNTIYF
NA	TRBD1	TRBV11-2	TRBJ2-7	TGTGCCAGCAGCTTAGACTATGGGACAGGGGTCTACGAGCAGTACTTC	CASSLDYGTGVYEQYF
NA	NA	TRBV6-5	TRBJ2-1	TGTGCCAGCTTTGACAGTATGAATGAGCAGTTCTTC	CASFDSMNEQFF
NA	TRBD1	TRBV19	TRBJ2-7	TGTGCCAGTAGTCCGACAGGGCACTCCTACGAGCAGTACTTC	CASSPTGHSYEQYF
NA	TRBD2	TRBV7-2	TRBJ2-2	TGTGCCAGCAGCCCTCGTTGGGAGGGCACCGGGGAGCTGTTTTTT	CASSPRWEGTGELFF
few	TRBD1	TRBV18	TRBJ1-2	TGTGCCAGCTCACCAATTCGAACACAGGGGAAGGGAAACTATGGCTACACCTTC	CASSPIRTQGKGNYGYTF
NA	TRBD1	TRBV14	TRBJ2-3	TGTGCCAGCAGCCGAGTGGGGACAGGGACAGATACGCAGTATTTT	CASSRVGTGTDTQYF
NA	NA	TRBV5-1	TRBJ1-3	TGCGCCAGCAGTACCGGGGAGGGAAACACCATATATTTT	CASSTGEGNTIYF
once	NA	TRBV6-4	TRBJ2-3	TGTGCCAGCAGTGAAGCGGGCCCCACAGATACGCAGTATTTT	CASSEAGPTDTQYF
few	NA	TRBV6-4	TRBJ1-6	TGTGCCAGCAGTGACAAGGGGGGGGAAACCTATAATTCACCCCTCCACTTT	CASSDKGGETYNSPLHF
NA	TRBD1	TRBV5-6	TRBJ2-2	TGTGCCAGCAGATCCGGGACAGGGAGTTACGGGGAGCTGTTTTTT	CASRSGTGSYGELFF
once	NA	TRBV11-3	TRBJ2-2	TGTGCCAGCAGCTTAGATGGCAAGACACGCACCGGGGAGCTGTTTTTT	CASSLDGKTRTGELFF
few	NA	TRBV9	TRBJ2-3	TGTGCCAGCAGCGTAGACGGGAGTAGAACAGATACGCAGTATTTT	CASSVDGSRTDTQYF
NA	NA	TRBV9	TRBJ1-2	TGTGCCAGCAGCGTAGGGGGGGAGCCGAGCTATGGCTACACCTTC	CASSVGGEPSYGYTF
NA	NA	TRBV7-2	TRBJ1-4	TGTGCCAGCAGCTTAGCAGACAGAGCGATTGAAAAACTGTTTTTT	CASSLADRAIEKLFF
few	NA	TRBV7-8	TRBJ1-2	TGTGCCAGCAGCCTTAGCGGCTCCGTCTATGGCTACACCTTC	CASSLSGSVYGYTF
NA	NA	TRBV11-3	TRBJ1-3	TGTGCCAGCAGCTTAGAAAGCTCTCGCTCTGGAAACACCATATATTTT	CASSLESSRSGNTIYF
once	NA	TRBV30	TRBJ1-1	TGTGCCTGGAGTAGCGGGGTGGGAGGGGCTGAAGCTTTCTTT	CAWSSGVGGAEAFF
NA	NA	TRBV6-6	TRBJ2-5	TGTGCCAGCACCTCCCCCCAGGGTCTCAGGGAGACCCAGTACTTC	CASTSPQGLRETQYF
NA	TRBD1	TRBV7-9	TRBJ2-2	TGTTCCAGCACCTACCTCGGGACAGGGAAGGTCGGGGAGCTGTTTTTT	CSSTYLGTGKVGELFF
NA	NA	TRBV9	TRBJ1-2	TGTGCCAGCAGCGTAGGGGGGGGACTGAGCTATGGCTACACCTTC	CASSVGGGLSYGYTF
NA	TRBD1	TRBV7-2	TRBJ2-1	TGTGCCAGCAGCTTACGTCGTGGGACAGGGGGAGGAAATGAGCAGTTCTTC	CASSLRRGTGGGNEQFF
NA	NA	TRBV7-3	TRBJ2-1	TGTGCCAGCAGCTTAGATTCTTTTAGCGGACCTCCCGGGGATGAGCAGTTCTTC	CASSLDSFSGPPGDEQFF
NA	NA	TRBV7-9	TRBJ1-1	TGTGCCAGCAGCTTAGCGAGGGTGAACACTGAAGCTTTCTTT	CASSLARVNTEAFF
NA	TRBD1	TRBV9	TRBJ2-7	TGTGCCAGCAGCGTTTCCGGGACAGGGCTTTACGAGCAGTACTTC	CASSVSGTGLYEQYF
NA	NA	TRBV30	TRBJ1-2	TGTGCCTGGAGTGCGGGGGGGCTTGGCTACACCTTC	CAWSAGGLGYTF
NA	TRBD1	TRBV2	TRBJ1-5	TGTGCCAGCAGCTCGACAGGGGGCAGACGCCAGCCCCAGCATTTT	CASSSTGGRRQPQHF
NA	TRBD1	TRBV5-1	TRBJ1-1	TGCGCCAGCAGCTTGTCACAGGGGTCCGGAAAGAACACTGAAGCTTTCTTT	CASSLSQGSGKNTEAFF
once	NA	TRBV2	TRBJ1-2	TGTGCCAGCAACAGGTACTATGGCTACACCTTC	CASNRYYGYTF
NA	NA	TRBV6-5	TRBJ1-1	TGTGCCAGCAACCCCCGGGGGAGGGTGAACACTGAAGCTTTCTTT	CASNPRGRVNTEAFF